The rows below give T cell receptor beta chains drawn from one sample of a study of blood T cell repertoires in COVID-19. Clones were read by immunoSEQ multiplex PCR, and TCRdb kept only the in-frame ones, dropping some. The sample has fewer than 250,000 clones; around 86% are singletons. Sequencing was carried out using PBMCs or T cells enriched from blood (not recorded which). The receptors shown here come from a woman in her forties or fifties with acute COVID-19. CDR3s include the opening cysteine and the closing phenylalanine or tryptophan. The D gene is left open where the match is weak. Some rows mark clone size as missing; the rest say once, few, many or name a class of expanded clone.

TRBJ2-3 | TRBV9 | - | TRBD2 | CASSVALTSGGVGGTDTQYF | TGTGCCAGCAGCGTAGCCCTGACTAGCGGGGGGGTCGGCGGCACAGATACGCAGTATTTT
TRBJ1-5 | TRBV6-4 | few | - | CASIGGRLVNQPQHF | TGTGCCAGCATAGGTGGGCGCTTGGTCAATCAGCCCCAGCATTTT
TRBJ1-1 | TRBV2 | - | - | CASSIVLNTEAFF | TGTGCCAGCAGTATAGTTCTGAACACTGAAGCTTTCTTT
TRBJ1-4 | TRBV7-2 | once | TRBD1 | CASSLVTGATNEKLFF | TGTGCCAGCAGCTTAGTGACAGGGGCCACTAATGAAAAACTGTTTTTT
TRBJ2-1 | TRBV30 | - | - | CAWMAGTYNEQFF | TGTGCCTGGATGGCGGGAACCTACAATGAGCAGTTCTTC
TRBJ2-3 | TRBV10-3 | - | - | CAISDSVDTQYF | TGTGCCATCAGTGATTCCGTGGATACGCAGTATTTT
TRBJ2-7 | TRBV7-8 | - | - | CASSPDTGNEQYF | TGTGCCAGCAGCCCCGATACGGGGAACGAGCAGTACTTC
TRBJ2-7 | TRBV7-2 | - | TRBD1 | CASRRTGVKFYEQYF | TGTGCCAGCAGACGGACAGGGGTTAAGTTCTACGAGCAGTACTTC
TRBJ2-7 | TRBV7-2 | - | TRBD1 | CASSFRDRAYEQYF | TGTGCCAGCAGCTTCCGGGACAGGGCTTACGAGCAGTACTTC
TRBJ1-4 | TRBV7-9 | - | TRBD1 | CASSWLTTGDNEKLFF | TGTGCCAGCAGCTGGCTTACGACAGGGGATAATGAAAAACTGTTTTTT
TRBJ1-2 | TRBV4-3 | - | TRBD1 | CASSRTGGNYGYTF | TGCGCCAGCAGCCGGACAGGGGGTAACTATGGCTACACCTTC
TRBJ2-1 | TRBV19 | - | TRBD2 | CASSIGSGRALYNEQFF | TGTGCCAGTAGTATTGGGAGCGGGAGGGCCCTATACAATGAGCAGTTCTTC
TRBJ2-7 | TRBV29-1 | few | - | CSVEDAGTYEQYF | TGCAGCGTTGAAGATGCCGGGACCTACGAGCAGTACTTC
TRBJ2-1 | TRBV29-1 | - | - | CSVGGFPTTNNEQFF | TGCAGCGTTGGTGGATTCCCGACCACTAACAATGAGCAGTTCTTC
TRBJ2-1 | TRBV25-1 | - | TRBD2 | CASSVTGTSGHNEQFF | TGTGCCAGCAGCGTAACCGGGACTAGCGGACACAATGAGCAGTTCTTC
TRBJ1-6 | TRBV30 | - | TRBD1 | CAWRRQGYSPLHF | TGTGCCTGGAGGAGACAGGGATATTCACCCCTCCACTTT
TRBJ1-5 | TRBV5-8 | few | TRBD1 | CASSQWQGARDQPQHF | TGTGCCAGCAGCCAATGGCAGGGGGCAAGGGATCAGCCCCAGCATTTT
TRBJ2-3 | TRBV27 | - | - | CASRRAASTDTQYF | TGTGCCAGCAGGCGGGCAGCTAGCACAGATACGCAGTATTTT
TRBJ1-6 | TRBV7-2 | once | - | CASSLQGHFNSPLHF | TGTGCCAGCAGCTTACAGGGACATTTCAATTCACCCCTCCACTTT
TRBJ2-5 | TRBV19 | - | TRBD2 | CASSIALGLAGGETQYF | TGTGCCAGTAGTATAGCCTTGGGACTAGCGGGAGGAGAGACCCAGTACTTC
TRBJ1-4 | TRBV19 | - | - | CASSTWREANEKLFF | TGTGCCAGTAGCACCTGGAGGGAGGCTAATGAAAAACTGTTTTTT
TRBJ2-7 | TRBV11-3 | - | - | CASSLLSDEQYF | TGTGCCAGCAGCCTTCTTAGCGACGAGCAGTACTTC
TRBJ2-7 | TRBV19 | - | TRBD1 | CASSMGQGSYEQYF | TGTGCCAGTAGTATGGGACAGGGATCCTACGAGCAGTACTTC
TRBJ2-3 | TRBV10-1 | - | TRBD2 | CASSDSSDPFPGLAGGLRDTQYF | TGCGCCAGCAGTGATAGTTCGGATCCGTTCCCGGGACTAGCGGGAGGGCTAAGAGATACGCAGTATTTT
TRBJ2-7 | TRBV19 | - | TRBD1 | CASSDRAYEQYF | TGTGCCAGTAGTGACAGGGCCTACGAGCAGTACTTC
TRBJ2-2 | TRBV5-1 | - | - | CASSPAVNTGELFF | TGCGCCAGCAGCCCAGCGGTGAACACCGGGGAGCTGTTTTTT
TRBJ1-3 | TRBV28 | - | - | CASSLRVSSGNTIYF | TGTGCCAGCAGTTTGAGGGTGAGCTCTGGAAACACCATATATTTT
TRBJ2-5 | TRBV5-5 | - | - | CASSFIDGGTQYF | TGTGCCAGCAGCTTTATCGACGGCGGGACCCAGTACTTC
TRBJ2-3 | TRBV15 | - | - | CATQVVNTDTQYF | TGTGCCACCCAGGTAGTAAACACAGATACGCAGTATTTT
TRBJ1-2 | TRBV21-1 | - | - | CASSNLRFYGYTF | TGTGCCAGCAGCAATTTACGGTTCTATGGCTACACCTTC
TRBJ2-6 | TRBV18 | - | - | CASSPSSSSGANVLTF | TGTGCCAGCTCACCTTCTAGTAGCTCTGGGGCCAACGTCCTGACTTTC
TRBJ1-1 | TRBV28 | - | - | CASSPTRTGPPEAFF | TGTGCCAGCAGCCCAACGAGAACAGGTCCCCCTGAAGCTTTCTTT
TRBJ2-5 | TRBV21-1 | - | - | CAPTGRQSFQETQYF | TGTGCCCCGACGGGAAGGCAGAGCTTCCAAGAGACCCAGTACTTC
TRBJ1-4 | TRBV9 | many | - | CASSRTPTNEKLFF | TGTGCCAGCAGCCGGACACCAACTAATGAAAAACTGTTTTTT
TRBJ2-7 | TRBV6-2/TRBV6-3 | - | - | CASSYGGQDRTYEQYF | TGTGCCAGCAGTTACGGAGGGCAGGATCGGACCTACGAGCAGTACTTC
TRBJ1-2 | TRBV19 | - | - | CASRVIGAGGYTF | TGTGCCAGTAGGGTAATCGGGGCGGGAGGCTACACCTTC
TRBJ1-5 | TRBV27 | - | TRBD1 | CASSQGTGSNQPQHF | TGTGCCAGTTCACAGGGGACGGGAAGCAATCAGCCCCAGCATTTT
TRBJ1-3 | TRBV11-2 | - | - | CASSLGNVGSSGNTIYF | TGTGCCAGCAGCCTAGGGAACGTGGGGAGCTCTGGAAACACCATATATTTT
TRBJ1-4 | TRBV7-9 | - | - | CASSFSGMDEKLFF | TGTGCCAGCAGCTTTTCCGGGATGGATGAAAAACTGTTTTTT
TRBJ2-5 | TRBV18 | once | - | CASSPGPLAQYF | TGTGCCAGCTCACCAGGCCCTCTGGCCCAGTACTTC
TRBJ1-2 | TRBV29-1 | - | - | CSAEPGQGGYGYTF | TGCAGCGCCGAACCCGGACAAGGTGGTTATGGCTACACCTTC
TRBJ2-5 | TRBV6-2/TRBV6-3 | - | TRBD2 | CASSLTGTRQETQYF | TGTGCCAGCAGTTTGACCGGGACTAGGCAAGAGACCCAGTACTTC
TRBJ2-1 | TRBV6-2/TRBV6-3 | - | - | CASSYMVRNEQFF | TGTGCCAGCAGTTACATGGTCCGGAATGAGCAGTTCTTC
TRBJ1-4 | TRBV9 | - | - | CASSVSGATNEKLFF | TGTGCCAGCAGCGTCTCCGGGGCAACTAATGAAAAACTGTTTTTT
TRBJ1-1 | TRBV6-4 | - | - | CASSLYGGLGGAFF | TGTGCCAGCAGTTTGTACGGGGGGCTCGGGGGAGCTTTCTTT
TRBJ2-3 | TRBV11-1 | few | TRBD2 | CASSFWAGAGDTQYF | TGTGCCAGCAGCTTCTGGGCGGGAGCTGGTGATACGCAGTATTTT
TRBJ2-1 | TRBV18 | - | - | CASSPDSSGVGNEQFF | TGTGCCAGCTCACCAGATTCGTCAGGGGTTGGCAATGAGCAGTTCTTC
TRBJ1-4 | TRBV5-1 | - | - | CASSLTGATNEKLFF | TGCGCCAGCAGCTTGACCGGGGCAACTAATGAAAAACTGTTTTTT
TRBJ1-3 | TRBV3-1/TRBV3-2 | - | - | CASSPGAGNTIYF | TGTGCCAGCAGTCCGGGAGCCGGAAACACCATATATTTT
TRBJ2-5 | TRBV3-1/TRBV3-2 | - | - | CASSPSFAQETQYF | TGTGCCAGCAGCCCCAGTTTCGCCCAAGAGACCCAGTACTTC
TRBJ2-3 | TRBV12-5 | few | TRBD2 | CASAWREVTDTQYF | TGTGCTAGTGCCTGGCGGGAGGTGACAGATACGCAGTATTTT
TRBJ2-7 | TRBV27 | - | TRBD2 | CASSSRTSVSYEQYF | TGTGCCAGCAGTTCACGGACTAGCGTCTCCTACGAGCAGTACTTC
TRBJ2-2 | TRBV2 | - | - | CATKQEGWTGELFF | TGTGCCACCAAGCAGGAGGGCTGGACCGGGGAGCTGTTTTTT